This T cell receptor beta chain emerged from a study of cytomegalovirus exposure and HLA in healthy donors. V was pared by 5 bases and J by 3 bases, with 8 bases between. The CDR3 consists of 12 residues. Per the germline V gene, CDR1 is LNHDA and CDR2 is SQIVND (reference sequence). A few counts support this clone. The antigen remains undetermined. Study outcomes and limitations: TCR beta chains numbering 164 were designated cytomegalovirus-associated.

The protocol was immunoSEQ multiplex PCR, while the TCRdb copy is restricted to in-frame clones and leaves out a portion. The data show more than 110,000 clones, about 94% seen once. This TCR came from a man between 18 and 35 years old in good health and CMV-seropositive. The gene calls are TRBV19 and TRBJ2-7, with D possibly being TRBD2 (6 bases). Sequences were obtained from PBMCs. CDR3 sequence (DNA): TGTGCCAGTAGTGGGGACTTCTACGAGCAGTACTTC. Amino acid sequence: CASSGDFYEQYF.